Listed here are 12 T cell receptor beta chains from one sample, sequenced in a study of T cell responses to AZD1222 COVID-19 vaccine. Assay: immunoSEQ multiplex PCR; the TCRdb copy retains only in-frame clones and omits some. Found here are about 81,000 clones, around 93% of them singletons; the top ten hold more than 7.5%. Sequencing was performed on peripheral blood, taken 28 days after the second AZD1222 dose. Every receptor here comes from an adult who received the AZD1222 COVID-19 vaccine.

This sequence joins TRBV6-5 and TRBJ2-7; D might be TRBD2 (5 bases). Per the germline V gene, CDR1 is MNHEY and CDR2 is SVGAGI. The CDR3 sequence is 13 residues long. Trimming removed 5 bases from V and 6 bases from J, with 14 bases in between. CDR3 region: CASSRLEGGEQYF. The CDR3 DNA is TGTGCCAGCAGTCGTCTAGAGGGCGGCGAGCAGTACTTC.

The chain combines TRBV28 with TRBJ2-7; no definite D call. Trimming left V 6 bases short and J 2 bases short, with 11 bases between. The germline V gene has CDR1 MDHEN and CDR2 SYDVKM. The CDR3 length is 13 residues. DNA of the CDR3: TGTGCCAGCAGCAAGGGATTTGCCTACGAGCAGTACTTC. Amino acid sequence: CASSKGFAYEQYF.

This chain joins TRBV28 and TRBJ2-7; D is undetermined. Deletions cut 7 bases from V and 6 bases from J, with 16 bases between. There are 13 residues in the CDR3. CDR1 MDHEN and CDR2 SYDVKM come from the germline V gene. CDR3 sequence reads: CASTVAGFSEQYF. CDR3 nucleotides: TGTGCCAGCACCGTAGCTGGGTTTAGCGAGCAGTACTTC. The variable domain in full, with the rest retrieved from reference TRBV28 and TRBJ2-7, is DVKVTQSSRYLVKRTGEKVFLECVQDMDHENMFWYRQDPGLGLRLIYFSYDVKMKEKGDIPEGYSVSREKKERFSLILESASTNQTSMYLCASTVAGFSEQYFGPGTRLTVT.

The gene calls are TRBV9 and TRBJ1-4; 9 bases fit TRBD1. The CDR3 consists of 15 residues. Germline V gene sequence: CDR1 SGDLS, CDR2 YYNGEE. With V trimmed by 0 bases and J by 7 bases, 4 bases remained unmatched. CDR3 sequence: CASSVEGTGIEKLFF. The CDR3 DNA follows: TGTGCCAGCAGCGTAGAAGGGACAGGGATTGAAAAACTGTTTTTT.

The CDR3 DNA reads as TGTGCCAGTAGTGGCCCCAGCTCCTACAATGAGCAGTTCTTC. Its translation is CASSGPSSYNEQFF. The chain couples TRBV19 to TRBJ2-1, with D hard to call. This CDR3 has 14 residues. The germline V and J ends were trimmed by 5 bases and 0 bases, with 8 bases remaining between them. The germline CDR1 and CDR2 sequences are LNHDA and SQIVND (reference sequence).

V is TRBV21-1 and J is TRBJ1-5. TRBV21-1 is assigned pseudogene status. CDR3 length: 12 residues. This chain's CDR3 is CASRGSNQPQHF. The CDR3 nucleotides are TGTGCCAGCAGAGGCAGCAATCAGCCCCAGCATTTT.

This rearrangement joins TRBV3-1 (or the pseudogene TRBV3-2) to TRBJ2-7, with a weak D call TRBD1 (5 bases). CDR1 and CDR2 from the germline V gene are LGHDT and YNNKEL (reference sequence). V shed 3 bases and J shed 7 bases, with 22 bases lying between them. This CDR3 contains 16 residues. The CDR3 sequence: CASSHSDGHDFWEQYF. The CDR3 coding sequence is TGTGCCAGCAGCCATTCGGATGGACACGACTTTTGGGAGCAGTACTTC.

The chain employs TRBV6-6 and TRBJ2-7, with 7 bases lining up with TRBD2. This CDR3 comprises 11 residues. Unmatched junction bases numbered 4, after V lost 10 bases and J lost 4 bases. In germline, CDR1 is MNHNY, CDR2 SVGAGI (reference sequence). The CDR3 reads CATGLEYEQYF. The CDR3 coding sequence is TGTGCCACCGGACTAGAATACGAGCAGTACTTC.

The V and J genes are TRBV3-1 (or the pseudogene TRBV3-2) and TRBJ2-3; weak D call: TRBD2 (5 bases). Germline V gene lookup returns CDR1 LGHDT and CDR2 YNNKEL (reference sequence). V was pared by 1 base and J by 3 bases, with 5 bases between. This CDR3 is built from 13 residues. The CDR3 region is CASSQGGTDTQYF. The DNA of the CDR3 is TGTGCCAGCAGCCAAGGAGGGACAGATACGCAGTATTTT.

The rearrangement links TRBV6-5 to TRBJ2-7; D perhaps matches TRBD1 (6 bases). V was cut by 4 bases and J by 3 bases, with 10 bases left in between. This CDR3 is 13 amino acids long. CDR1 and CDR2 (germline): MNHEY, SVGAGI. The CDR3 loop reads CASSLYRDYEQYF. DNA for the CDR3: TGTGCCAGCAGTTTATACAGGGACTACGAGCAGTACTTC.

V gene TRBV19 combines with J gene TRBJ2-7, with 8 nucleotides matching TRBD1. The length of the CDR3 is 15 residues. Looked up from germline, CDR1 is LNHDA and CDR2 is SQIVND (reference sequence). The junction had 7 bases not matched to a gene; V was cut back by 4 bases and J by 2 bases. The CDR3 protein is CASSTSGTGPYEQYF. CDR3 in DNA: TGTGCCAGTAGTACCTCCGGGACAGGACCCTACGAGCAGTACTTC.

The chain has TRBV19 and TRBJ2-1, with 7 bases matching TRBD2. V gave up 3 bases and J gave up 7 bases; unmatched junction bases: 12. Per germline, CDR1 LNHDA and CDR2 SQIVND (reference sequence). The CDR3 loop spans 16 amino acids. CDR3 coding DNA: TGTGCCAGTAGTATTCTCGGGGGGAGCCAAGGGAATGAGCAGTTCTTC. Translation: CASSILGGSQGNEQFF.